The 9 T cell receptor beta chains reported below all come from one sample, sequenced in a study of T cell repertoires in cytomegalovirus infection. TCRdb independently ran MiXCR on the reads; one entry per CDR3 protein. This table has over 450,000 distinct CDR3 sequences, about 11% appearing once. Sequenced material: PBMCs. These receptors all stem from a human donor in good health (CMV status not recorded). Some clones in this sample may be carry-over from other donors' samples.

The table lists this clonotype with many counts. The chain is built from TRBV28 and TRBJ1-2; D call uncertain. Looked up from germline, CDR1 is MDHEN and CDR2 is SYDVKM. This CDR3 comprises 13 residues. Trimming shortened V by 5 bases and J by 4 bases, and 11 bases separated the two germline ends. The CDR3 DNA sequence: TGTGCCAGCAGTGGCCACCCGGGCTATGGCTACACCTTC. Translation gives CASSGHPGYGYTF.

This clonotype was counted ten times or more. The chain joins TRBV7-8 to TRBJ2-2; D not resolved. The germline CDR1 and CDR2 sequences are SGHVS and FQNEAQ. The CDR3 contains 15 residues. V was cut by 5 bases and J by 5 bases, with 15 bases left in between. CDR3 sequence (DNA): TGTGCCAGCAGCCATCGTCGAGGTGGGACCGGGGAGCTGTTTTTT. Protein: CASSHRRGGTGELFF.

This clonotype was picked up many times. The chain has TRBV19 and TRBJ2-7; 7 bases map to TRBD1. This CDR3 has 13 amino acids. The V and J ends lost 10 bases and 6 bases, in that order; junction bases with no gene match: 12. Germline CDR1 LNHDA, CDR2 SQIVND (reference sequence). CDR3 protein: CATADRDNGEQYF. CDR3 nucleotide sequence: TGTGCCACTGCCGACAGGGACAATGGCGAGCAGTACTTC. Full variable domain (outside the CDR3, taken from reference TRBV19 and TRBJ2-7): DGGITQSPKYLFRKEGQNVTLSCEQNLNHDAMYWYRQDPGQGLRLIYYSQIVNDFQKGDIAEGYSVSREKKESFPLTVTSAQKNPTAFYLCATADRDNGEQYFGPGTRLTVT.

This clonotype was seen at least ten times. The chain recombines TRBV11-1 with TRBJ2-1; 13 bases align to TRBD2. Germline V gives CDR1 SGHAT, CDR2 FQDESV (reference sequence). Unmatched junction bases numbered 16, after V lost 8 bases and J lost 9 bases. The CDR3 totals 17 residues. This CDR3 reads CASEGTSGTWGQGEQFF. Here the CDR3 DNA reads TGTGCCAGCGAGGGGACTAGCGGGACCTGGGGCCAGGGTGAGCAGTTCTTC.

This clonotype occurred many times. The V and J genes are TRBV6-2 or TRBV6-3 and TRBJ2-1, with 10 bases matching TRBD2. CDR1 and CDR2 from the germline V gene are MNHEY and SVGEGT. This CDR3 has 17 residues. Trimming took 5 bases from V and 8 from J; bases not matched to a gene: 15. In DNA, the CDR3 is TGTGCCAGCAGTCCGACTAGCGGGTACCCCTTTAAGGATGAGCAGTTCTTC. As protein: CASSPTSGYPFKDEQFF.

This clonotype showed up many times. The J gene is TRBJ1-1, the V gene TRBV28; maybe TRBD1 (6 bases). CDR3 length equals 16 residues. Germline values: CDR1 MDHEN, CDR2 SYDVKM. V was clipped by 5 bases and J by 6 bases, with 22 bases between them. CDR3 DNA sequence: TGTGCCAGCAGTATCCCAAGCGGGGGGCGTTCGTCTGAAGCTTTCTTT. It yields the protein CASSIPSGGRSSEAFF.

This clonotype was seen at least ten times. CDR3 nucleotide sequence: TGTGCCAGCAGTTTATATAATTCACCCCTCCACTTT. It encodes CASSLYNSPLHF. The rearrangement joins TRBV27 to TRBJ1-6; no definite D call. This CDR3 is built from 12 residues. Trimming pared 1 base from V and 5 bases from J, leaving 0 bases between. Germline CDR1 reads MNHEY; CDR2 reads SMNVEV (reference sequence).

This clonotype was seen many times. The gene calls are TRBV19 and TRBJ2-1; the match to TRBD1 covers 7 bases. The CDR3 is 16 residues long. J was trimmed by 4 bases and V by 5 bases; bases with no gene match: 11. The germline V gene has CDR1 LNHDA and CDR2 SQIVND (reference sequence). The CDR3 is CASSGRQGSSYNEQFF. The CDR3 coding sequence is TGTGCCAGTAGTGGGCGACAGGGATCTTCGTACAATGAGCAGTTCTTC.

This clonotype was seen a handful of times. The rearrangement joins TRBV29-1 to TRBJ2-7, with D possibly TRBD2 on 6 matching bases. Germline CDR1 and CDR2: SQVTM and ANQGSEA. V gave up 1 base and J gave up 1 base, with 8 bases separating them. CDR3 size: 13 residues. The CDR3 here is CSVEGDSSYEQYF. In DNA, the CDR3 is TGCAGCGTTGAAGGGGACTCTTCCTACGAGCAGTACTTC.